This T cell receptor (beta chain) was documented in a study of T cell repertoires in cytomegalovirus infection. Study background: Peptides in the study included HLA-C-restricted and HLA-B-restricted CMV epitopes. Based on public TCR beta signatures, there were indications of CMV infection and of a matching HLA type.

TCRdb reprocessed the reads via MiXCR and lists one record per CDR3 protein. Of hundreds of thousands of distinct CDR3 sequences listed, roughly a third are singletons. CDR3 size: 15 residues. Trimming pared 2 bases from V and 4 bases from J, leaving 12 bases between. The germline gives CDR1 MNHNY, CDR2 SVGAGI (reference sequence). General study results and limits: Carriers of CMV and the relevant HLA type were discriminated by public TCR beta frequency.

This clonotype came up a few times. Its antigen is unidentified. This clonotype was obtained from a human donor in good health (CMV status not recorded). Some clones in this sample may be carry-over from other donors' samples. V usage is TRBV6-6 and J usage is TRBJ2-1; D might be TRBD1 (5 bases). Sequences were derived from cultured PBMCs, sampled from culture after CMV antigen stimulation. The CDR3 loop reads CASSYGTGRYNEQFF. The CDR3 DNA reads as TGTGCCAGCAGTTACGGTACAGGAAGGTACAATGAGCAGTTCTTC.